The T cell receptor beta chain under discussion was sequenced for a study of technical replicates of blood from several donors. Between the trimmed V and J ends, which lost 0 bases and 3 bases, there was a span of 10 bases. Germline CDR1 reads SQVTM; CDR2 reads ANQGSEA. The CDR3 spans 14 residues. Measured with immunoSEQ multiplex PCR; TCRdb has only the in-frame clones, and not every one. The repertoire has about 84,000 clones, 95% to 98% of them found once; the top ten carry approximately 0.14%. The sequence was obtained from a human donor in good health. The rearrangement joins TRBV29-1 to TRBJ2-3; D gene unclear. Sequenced input: T cells isolated from PBMCs. CDR3 amino acids: CSVEDSYRTDTQYF. As DNA, the CDR3 is TGCAGCGTTGAAGATTCGTATAGAACAGATACGCAGTATTTT.